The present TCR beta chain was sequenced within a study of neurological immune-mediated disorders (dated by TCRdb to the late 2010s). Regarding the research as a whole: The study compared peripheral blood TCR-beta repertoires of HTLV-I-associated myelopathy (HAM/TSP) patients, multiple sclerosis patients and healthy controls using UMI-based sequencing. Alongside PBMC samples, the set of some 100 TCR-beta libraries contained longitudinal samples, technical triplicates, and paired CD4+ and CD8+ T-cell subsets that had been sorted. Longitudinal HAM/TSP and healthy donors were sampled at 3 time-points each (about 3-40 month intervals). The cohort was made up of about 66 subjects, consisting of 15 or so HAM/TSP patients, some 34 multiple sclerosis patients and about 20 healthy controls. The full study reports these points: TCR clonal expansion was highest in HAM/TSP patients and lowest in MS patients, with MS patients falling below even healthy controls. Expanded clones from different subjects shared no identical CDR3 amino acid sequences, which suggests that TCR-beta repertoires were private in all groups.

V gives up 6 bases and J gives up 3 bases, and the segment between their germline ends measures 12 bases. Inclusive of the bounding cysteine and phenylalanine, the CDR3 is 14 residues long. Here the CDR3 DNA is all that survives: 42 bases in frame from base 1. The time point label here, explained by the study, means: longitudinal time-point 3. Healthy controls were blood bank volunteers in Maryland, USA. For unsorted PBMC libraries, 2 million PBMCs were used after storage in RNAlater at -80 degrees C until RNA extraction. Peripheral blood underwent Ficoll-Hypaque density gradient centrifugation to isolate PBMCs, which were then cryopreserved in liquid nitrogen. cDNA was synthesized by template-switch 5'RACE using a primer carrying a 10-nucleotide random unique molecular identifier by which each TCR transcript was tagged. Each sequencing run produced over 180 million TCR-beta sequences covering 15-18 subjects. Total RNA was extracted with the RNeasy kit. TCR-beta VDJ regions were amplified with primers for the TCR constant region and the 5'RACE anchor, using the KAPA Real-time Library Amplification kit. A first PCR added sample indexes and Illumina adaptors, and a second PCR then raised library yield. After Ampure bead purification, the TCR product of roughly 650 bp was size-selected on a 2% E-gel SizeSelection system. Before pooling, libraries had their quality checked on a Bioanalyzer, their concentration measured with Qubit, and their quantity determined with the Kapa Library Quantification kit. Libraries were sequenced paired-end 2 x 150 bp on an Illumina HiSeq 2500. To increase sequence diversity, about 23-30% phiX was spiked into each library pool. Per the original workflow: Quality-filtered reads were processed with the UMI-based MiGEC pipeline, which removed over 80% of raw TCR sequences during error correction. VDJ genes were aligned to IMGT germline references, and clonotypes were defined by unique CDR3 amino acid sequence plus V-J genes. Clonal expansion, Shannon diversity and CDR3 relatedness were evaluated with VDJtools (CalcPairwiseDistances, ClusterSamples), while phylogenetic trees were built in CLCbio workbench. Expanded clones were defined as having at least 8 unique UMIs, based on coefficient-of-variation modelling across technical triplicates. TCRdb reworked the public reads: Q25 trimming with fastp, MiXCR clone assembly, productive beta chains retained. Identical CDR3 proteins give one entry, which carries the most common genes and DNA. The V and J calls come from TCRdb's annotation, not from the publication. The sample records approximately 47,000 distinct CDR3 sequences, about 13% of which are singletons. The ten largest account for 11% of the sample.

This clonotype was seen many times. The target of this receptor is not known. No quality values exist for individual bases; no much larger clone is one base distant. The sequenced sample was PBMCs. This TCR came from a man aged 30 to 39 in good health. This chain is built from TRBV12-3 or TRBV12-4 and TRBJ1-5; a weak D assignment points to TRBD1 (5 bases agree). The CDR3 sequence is CASRSGGTNQPQHF. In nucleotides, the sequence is TGTGCCAGCAGATCCGGGGGGACCAATCAGCCCCAGCATTTT.